This T cell receptor (beta chain) is drawn from a study of CD8 T cells in ankylosing spondylitis. Study-level results: Seemingly distinctive of ankylosing spondylitis blood was a TCR beta motif formed by eight highly homologous variants.

This clonotype occurred many times. What it binds is unknown. MiXCR, run by TCRdb on the 5' RACE reads, gives a single entry per CDR3 protein. The profile shows fewer than 550,000 distinct CDR3 sequences, about 5.4% of them singletons. Germline values: CDR1 SGHRS, CDR2 YFSETQ. This CDR3 comprises 15 residues. Trimming took 4 bases from V and 2 from J; bases not matched to a gene: 2. The receptor comes from a male donor with ankylosing spondylitis. This chain connects TRBV5-1 to TRBJ2-5; TRBD2 aligns across 13 bases. The specimen was blood, either unsorted or a sorted T cell fraction (not recorded which). In DNA, the CDR3 is TGCGCCAGCAGCCAGACTAGCGGGGGGCAAGAGACCCAGTACTTC. Its protein product is CASSQTSGGQETQYF.